Sequencing of this T cell receptor beta chain was carried out in a study of siplizumab effects on memory and regulatory T cells. Sequenced by immunoSEQ multiplex PCR; TCRdb stores in-frame clones only, minus some. The table lists about 52,000 clones, about 97% of them singletons. Germline CDR1 reads SGHVS; CDR2 reads FQNEAQ. The CDR3 consists of 14 residues. The V gene lost 4 bases and the J gene lost 2 bases, with 12 bases spanning the gap. V gene TRBV7-8 combines with J gene TRBJ2-7, with D possibly TRBD1 on 6 matching bases. The sequence derives from a human donor in good health. The sample was naive CD4+ T cells sorted from blood. The CDR3 protein is CASSYRQDPYEQYF. CDR3 nucleotide sequence: TGTGCCAGCAGCTACCGACAGGACCCCTACGAGCAGTACTTC.